The clone carrying this T cell receptor (beta chain) was counted a single time. Germline V lookup: CDR1 GTSNPN, CDR2 SVGIG (reference sequence). The CDR3 loop spans 19 amino acids. V shed 0 bases and J shed 0 bases, with 23 bases lying between them. Generated by immunoSEQ multiplex PCR, the TCRdb table keeps only in-frame clones and is missing some. The data show over 100,000 clones, with approximately 90% seen just once and over 2% held by the top ten. This sample was taken from a study of control samples from healthy donors and cancer patients. The J gene is TRBJ1-1, the V gene TRBV30; weak D call: TRBD1 (5 bases). The sequencing sample was made of blood. The TCR sequence derives from a woman between 50 and 59 years old in good health. CDR3: CAWSVLLKDIWVMNTEAFF. In nucleotides, the CDR3 is TGTGCCTGGAGTGTACTACTTAAGGACATTTGGGTCATGAACACTGAAGCTTTCTTT.